This is a list of T cell receptor beta chains from one sample in a study of identical twins. TCRdb reprocessed the 5' RACE reads via MiXCR and lists one record per CDR3 protein. The sample has about 200,000 distinct CDR3 sequences, roughly a tenth seen once. The sample consisted of memory T cells sorted from blood. Source of these receptors: a man aged 50 or older in good health. Both conserved end residues are part of each CDR3. Fields, in order: J gene, clone size, V gene, D gene, CDR3 protein, CDR3 DNA. A D gene is named only where the DNA matches it firmly. Clone size is stated in some rows and not others, as once, few, many or a class when expanded.

TRBJ2-5,-,TRBV28,TRBD1,CASIGTGVVETQYF,TGTGCCAGCATCGGGACAGGGGTTGTGGAGACCCAGTACTTC
TRBJ2-5,few,TRBV18,-,CASSPAPVETQYF,TGTGCCAGCTCACCAGCACCCGTGGAGACCCAGTACTTC
TRBJ1-1,many,TRBV29-1,-,CSVGDVQAFF,TGCAGCGTTGGGGACGTACAAGCTTTCTTT
TRBJ1-1,-,TRBV5-1,-,CASSLEGQGTEAFF,TGCGCCAGCAGCTTGGAGGGGCAGGGGACTGAAGCTTTCTTT
TRBJ2-3,many,TRBV25-1,-,CASSEWGGRISTDTQYF,TGTGCCAGCAGTGAATGGGGAGGACGAATTAGCACAGATACGCAGTATTTT
TRBJ2-7,medium-sized,TRBV3-1,TRBD1,CASSPRQGTDEQYF,TGTGCCAGCAGCCCCAGACAGGGTACCGACGAGCAGTACTTC
TRBJ2-1,few,TRBV7-2,-,CASSLKSEQFF,TGTGCCAGCAGCTTAAAGAGTGAGCAGTTCTTC
TRBJ2-1,many,TRBV6-1,-,CASSESPGDNEQFF,TGTGCCAGCAGTGAATCGCCCGGAGACAATGAGCAGTTCTTC
TRBJ1-2,many,TRBV7-2,TRBD1,CASSLTVTGGRYGYTF,TGTGCCAGCAGCTTAACCGTTACAGGGGGAAGATATGGCTACACCTTC
TRBJ2-2,-,TRBV6-2/TRBV6-3,-,CASSPRGRGAGELFF,TGTGCCAGCAGTCCCCGGGGCAGGGGGGCCGGGGAGCTGTTTTTT
TRBJ2-7,-,TRBV7-6,TRBD2,CASSPGVAGGEQYF,TGTGCCAGCAGCCCCGGGGTAGCGGGTGGGGAGCAGTACTTC
TRBJ1-2,-,TRBV4-1,-,CASSQVLSAGAHGYTF,TGCGCCAGCAGCCAAGTTTTATCAGCAGGGGCCCATGGCTACACCTTC
TRBJ2-3,few,TRBV20-1,TRBD2,CSEKRGGEDTQYF,TGCAGTGAGAAGCGGGGGGGCGAAGATACGCAGTATTTT
TRBJ2-2,-,TRBV7-9,-,CASSLVRDAGELFF,TGTGCCAGCAGCTTAGTGCGGGATGCCGGGGAGCTGTTTTTT
TRBJ2-5,many,TRBV15,TRBD1,CATSRTLGTGGETQYF,TGTGCCACCAGCAGAACCCTCGGGACAGGGGGAGAGACCCAGTACTTC
TRBJ2-7,many,TRBV9,-,CASSVRPSYEQYF,TGTGCCAGCAGCGTGAGGCCCTCCTACGAGCAGTACTTC
TRBJ1-4,-,TRBV19,TRBD1,CASSDTGGSGEKLFF,TGTGCCAGTAGCGACACAGGGGGCTCGGGTGAAAAACTGTTTTTT
TRBJ2-3,-,TRBV12-3/TRBV12-4,-,CASSSNRLMNTDTQYF,TGTGCCAGCAGTTCCAACAGGCTTATGAACACAGATACGCAGTATTTT